These 10 T cell receptor beta chains came from one sample sequenced in a study of blood T cells in healthy people across ages. Together with a sample-barcoded 5' primer, a J-beta primer mix was included in a second PCR lasting roughly 6 to 12 cycles. TCRdb called the 5' RACE reads again in MiXCR, with one record for every CDR3 protein. Here the sample spans nearly 800,000 distinct CDR3 sequences, roughly 50% being singletons. Sequenced sample: blood. Receptors originate from a man aged 35-49 years in good health.

This chain joins TRBV9 and TRBJ2-1, with 9 positions matching TRBD1. The CDR3 is 15 residues long. The V gene end was trimmed by 0 bases and the J gene end by 7 bases; junction bases not matched to a gene: 5. Germline V gene lookup returns CDR1 SGDLS and CDR2 YYNGEE. CDR3: CASSVVGQGLNEQFF. CDR3 nucleotides: TGTGCCAGCAGCGTAGTAGGACAGGGGTTGAATGAGCAGTTCTTC.

J is TRBJ2-7 and V is TRBV4-1, with D hard to call. This CDR3 is 15 amino acids long. Trimming left V 1 base short and J 2 bases short, with 12 bases between. Germline V CDR1 and CDR2: MGHRA, YSYEKL. CDR3 in amino acids: CASSQAAATPYEQYF. The CDR3 DNA sequence: TGCGCCAGCAGCCAAGCGGCAGCTACCCCCTACGAGCAGTACTTC.

The chain employs TRBV5-1 and TRBJ2-1; D perhaps matches TRBD2 (6 bases). Deletions cut 0 bases from V and 3 bases from J, with 10 bases between. This CDR3 has 15 residues. Germline assignment: CDR1 SGHRS and CDR2 YFSETQ. The CDR3 reads CASSLVRGNYNEQFF. The DNA for the CDR3 is TGCGCCAGCAGCTTGGTTCGGGGGAACTACAATGAGCAGTTCTTC.

The V and J genes are TRBV7-2 and TRBJ1-5; tentatively, D is TRBD1 (5 bases). The CDR3 runs 14 residues. The germline V gene has CDR1 SGHTA and CDR2 FQGNSA. V was pared by 0 bases and J by 3 bases, with 6 bases between. CDR3 in amino acids: CASSLATVNQPQHF. The CDR3 region has the DNA TGTGCCAGCAGCTTAGCGACAGTCAATCAGCCCCAGCATTTT.

A few counts support this clonotype. The chain links TRBV6-4 to TRBJ1-6; 9 nucleotides agree with TRBD1. The CDR3 is 15 amino acids. Germline V lookup: CDR1 MRHNA, CDR2 SNTAGT. With 2 bases clipped from V and 10 bases from J, the junction kept 6 bases outside the gene matches. The CDR3, as DNA: TGTGCCAGCAGTGACGCTGGGACAGGGCACTCACCCCTCCACTTT. It specifies CASSDAGTGHSPLHF.

This sequence joins TRBV10-3 and TRBJ1-5; D gene unclear. The germline V and J ends were trimmed by 6 bases and 6 bases, with 12 bases remaining between them. Germline CDR1 reads ENHRY; CDR2 reads SYGVKD. CDR3 size: 13 residues. The CDR3 nucleotides are TGTGCCATCAGCCCCGACCCCACTCAGCCCCAGCATTTT. This sequence encodes CAISPDPTQPQHF.

The chain recombines TRBV9 with TRBJ2-7, with TRBD2 matching over 8 bases. CDR3 length equals 15 residues. From germline, CDR1 is SGDLS and CDR2 YYNGEE. The V segment lost 7 bases and the J segment 1 base; nucleotides outside the gene matches: 10. The CDR3 DNA follows: TGTGCCAGCTCTGCCAAAATAGCGGGATCCTACGAGCAGTACTTC. Protein sequence: CASSAKIAGSYEQYF.

The chain links TRBV2 to TRBJ2-1; 7 bases map to TRBD2. Germline CDR1 is SNHLY and CDR2 is FYNNEI. V lost 3 bases and J lost 6; bases outside the gene matches: 2. CDR3 length: 13 residues. Here the CDR3 DNA reads TGTGCCAGCAGTGAGAGCGGGGTCAATGAGCAGTTCTTC. Residues: CASSESGVNEQFF.

This chain connects TRBV7-2 to TRBJ2-7, with 8 positions matching TRBD1. V lost 2 bases and J lost 1; bases outside the gene matches: 7. The CDR3 loop spans 16 amino acids. The germline CDR1 and CDR2 sequences are SGHTA and FQGNSA. DNA of the CDR3: TGTGCCAGCAGCTTATCACCGGGACAGGTGTCCTACGAGCAGTACTTC. Translated: CASSLSPGQVSYEQYF. The whole variable domain, filled in from reference TRBV7-2 and TRBJ2-7, reads GAGVSQSPSNKVTEKGKDVELRCDPISGHTALYWYRQSLGQGLEFLIYFQGNSAPDKSGLPSDRFSAERTGGSVSTLTIQRTQQEDSAVYLCASSLSPGQVSYEQYFGPGTRLTVT.

The chain is built from TRBV5-1 and TRBJ2-5, with 9 bases identical to TRBD1. Germline V lookup: CDR1 SGHRS, CDR2 YFSETQ. V was pared by 0 bases and J by 13 bases, with 16 bases of the junction left unmatched. The CDR3 runs to 16 residues. CDR3 DNA sequence: TGCGCCAGCAGCTTGGATTTGGGACAGGGTAATACTATGGTGTACTTC. Translated, it gives CASSLDLGQGNTMVYF.